This T cell receptor (beta chain) was sequenced in a study of neurological immune-mediated disorders. This clonotype was detected many times. The CDR3 contains 15 residues. The germline V gene encodes CDR1 MNHEY and CDR2 SVGAGI. V was shortened by 7 bases and J by 4 bases, with 16 bases between the two germline ends. TCRdb re-derived calls from the 5' RACE reads in MiXCR, one entry per CDR3 protein. The data hold some 66,000 distinct CDR3 sequences, with under 5% observed a single time. This clonotype was obtained from a man aged 25 to 45 with multiple sclerosis. The chain is built from TRBV6-5 and TRBJ2-2, with D possibly being TRBD1 (5 bases). The sequencing sample was made of PBMCs. The CDR3 loop reads CASTVGRAATGELFF. Here the CDR3 DNA reads TGTGCCAGCACCGTCGGCAGGGCGGCCACCGGGGAGCTGTTTTTT.